This T cell receptor beta chain originates from a study of CD8 T cells in ankylosing spondylitis. Study results and limitations: Those disease-linked clones were CD8+; they were also relatively rare in peripheral blood. In ankylosing spondylitis patients, matched synovial fluid reportedly showed significant enrichment of disease-linked clones. Seemingly characteristic of ankylosing spondylitis blood was a TCR beta motif consisting of about 8 highly homologous variants.

As to this clonotype: Its target is unknown.

Libraries for TCR beta were made by quantitative 5'-RACE with molecular barcodes. TCRdb reanalysed the 5' RACE reads using MiXCR and keeps one entry per CDR3 protein. The sample holds fewer than 750,000 distinct CDR3 sequences, roughly 19% seen once. The sequencing sample was made of blood, either unsorted or a sorted T cell fraction (not recorded which). This receptor was taken from a male donor with ankylosing spondylitis.

In DNA form, the CDR3 reads TGTGCCAGCAGTGGACGGGAGGTTTACGAGCAGTACTTC. Translated: CASSGREVYEQYF. The rearrangement links TRBV2 to TRBJ2-7; 7 bases map to TRBD2. With V trimmed by 4 bases and J by 4 bases, 4 bases remained unmatched. This CDR3 has 13 amino acids. The germline V gene encodes CDR1 SNHLY and CDR2 FYNNEI.